The 3 T cell receptor beta chains in this list originate from one sample, sequenced in a study of blood T cell repertoires in COVID-19. TCRdb keeps only in-frame clones here, not all; method: immunoSEQ multiplex PCR. The table records roughly 38,000 clones, 75% to 80% of them present only once. The specimen was peripheral blood. The source of these receptors is a man between 65 and 79 years old with active or convalescent COVID-19.

This clone was seen a handful of times. The chain uses TRBV19 and TRBJ1-2; perhaps TRBD1 as D (6 bases). Germline values: CDR1 LNHDA, CDR2 SQIVND (reference sequence). The CDR3 contains 12 residues. V lost 9 bases and J lost 8, with 16 bases in between. The CDR3 protein is CASGVLGHGYTF. The CDR3 coding sequence is TGTGCCAGCGGGGTATTGGGACACGGCTACACCTTC.

The chain carries TRBV7-2 and TRBJ1-5, with D unresolved. This CDR3 region has 13 residues. V lost 5 bases and J 4 bases, leaving 9 bases between the germline ends. Germline V gives CDR1 SGHTA, CDR2 FQGNSA. In nucleotides, the CDR3 is TGTGCCAGCAGCCCCGCAGAAAATCAGCCCCAGCATTTT. This encodes CASSPAENQPQHF. The whole variable domain, remainder taken from reference TRBV7-2 and TRBJ1-5, is GAGVSQSPSNKVTEKGKDVELRCDPISGHTALYWYRQSLGQGLEFLIYFQGNSAPDKSGLPSDRFSAERTGGSVSTLTIQRTQQEDSAVYLCASSPAENQPQHFGDGTRLSIL.

There are a few counts of this clone. This chain links TRBV4-1 with TRBJ1-5; D is ambiguous. This CDR3 contains 13 residues. V gave up 0 bases and J gave up 9 bases, with 9 bases separating them. The germline CDR1 and CDR2 sequences are MGHRA and YSYEKL. In nucleotides, the CDR3 is TGCGCCAGCAGCCAAGATCGGCGGGGGCCCCAGCATTTT. Translation: CASSQDRRGPQHF.